The clone carrying this T cell receptor (beta chain) has a count of ten or more. Its antigen remains unidentified. The data stem from a study of T cell repertoires in cytomegalovirus infection. At the level of the study: A matching HLA type, together with CMV infection, was signaled by public TCR beta signatures. Study observations and caveats: Ex vivo responses were dominated by HLA-C-restricted CMV-specific TCR beta clonotypes. Summed frequency of shared TCR beta families picked out CMV carriers who also had the relevant HLA.

This CDR3 is built from 17 residues. Germline assignment: CDR1 MDHEN and CDR2 SYDVKM. V was pared by 2 bases and J by 6 bases, with 22 bases between. MiXCR was run by TCRdb on the reads, yielding one entry per CDR3 protein. The repertoire has roughly 140,000 distinct CDR3 sequences, 20% to 25% of them found once; the top ten carry about 10%. Sequencing input: PBMCs. The source of this sequence is a human donor in good health (CMV status not recorded). Some clones in this sample may be carry-over from other donors' samples. The rearrangement joins TRBV28 to TRBJ1-2, with D perhaps TRBD1 (6 bases). CDR3 residues: CASSLVTRGQPRDGYTF. DNA of the CDR3: TGTGCCAGCAGTTTAGTGACCAGGGGCCAGCCTAGGGATGGCTACACCTTC.